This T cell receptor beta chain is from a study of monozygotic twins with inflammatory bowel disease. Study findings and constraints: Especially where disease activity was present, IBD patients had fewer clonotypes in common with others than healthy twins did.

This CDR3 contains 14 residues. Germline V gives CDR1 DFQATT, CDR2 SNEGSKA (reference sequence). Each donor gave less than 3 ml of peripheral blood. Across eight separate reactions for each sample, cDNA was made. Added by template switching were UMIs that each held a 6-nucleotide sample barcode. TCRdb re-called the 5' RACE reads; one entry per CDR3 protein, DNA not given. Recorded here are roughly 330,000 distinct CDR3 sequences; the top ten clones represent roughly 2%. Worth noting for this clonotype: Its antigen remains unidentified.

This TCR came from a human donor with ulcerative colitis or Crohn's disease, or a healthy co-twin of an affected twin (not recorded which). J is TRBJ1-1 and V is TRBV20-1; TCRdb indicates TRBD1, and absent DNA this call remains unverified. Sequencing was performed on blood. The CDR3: CSASGGGTNTEAFF.